This T cell receptor beta chain was sequenced for a study of T cells in Graves' hyperthyroidism and ophthalmopathy. The CDR3 totals 14 residues. The germline V and J ends were trimmed by 6 bases and 2 bases, with 13 bases remaining between them. Clinical symptoms, serum thyroxine, TRAb, thyroid ultrasound and orbital computed tomography established diagnosis. RNA transcripts gave rise to amplified TCR beta CDR3 regions. TCR CDR3 underwent first-round RT-PCR with the HTBI primer set. TCRdb used MiXCR to reprocess the multiplex PCR reads, holding one entry per CDR3 protein. The repertoire holds fewer than 650,000 distinct CDR3 sequences, with 40% to 50% as singletons. Study-wide points: Also found in blood were most expanded thyroid clonotypes above 0.001.

On this clonotype: Antigen unknown.

Sequencing was done on a sample of peripheral blood or thyroid tissue (not recorded which). The gene calls are TRBV12-3 or TRBV12-4 and TRBJ2-5; perhaps TRBD1 as D (6 bases). The origin of this receptor is an adult woman with Graves' disease, either hyperthyroidism or ophthalmopathy (not recorded which). The CDR3 is CASSPRTEQETQYF. The DNA for the CDR3 is TGTGCCAGCAGCCCCAGGACAGAGCAAGAGACCCAGTACTTC.